This T cell receptor (beta chain) is drawn from a study of T cells in Graves' hyperthyroidism and ophthalmopathy. Notes on the study in general: The model foresaw ophthalmopathy a median around seven months prior to onset. Blood also showed most of the thyroid clonotypes that were expanded above 0.001.

This clonotype came up many times. What it binds is unknown. Amplification targeted TCR beta CDR3 regions from RNA transcripts. TCR CDR3 underwent first-round RT-PCR with the HTBI primer set. TCRdb redid the calling of the multiplex PCR reads with MiXCR, one entry per CDR3 protein. Seen here are around 300,000 distinct CDR3 sequences, more than 10% observed once, and the top ten hold 7.8%. Trimming removed 4 bases from V and 5 bases from J; junction bases left unmatched: 8. The CDR3 is 15 residues long. The germline V gene has CDR1 ENHRY and CDR2 SYGVKD. The chain employs TRBV10-3 and TRBJ2-1; 7 positions agree with TRBD2. Source material: blood. The origin of this receptor is a woman aged 25 to 45 with Graves' hyperthyroidism that later progressed to Graves' ophthalmopathy. CDR3 in amino acids: CAISAATGGNNEQFF. For the CDR3, the DNA is TGTGCCATCAGTGCCGCGACGGGAGGAAACAATGAGCAGTTCTTC.